This entry describes one T cell receptor beta chain. This CDR3 is 15 amino acids long. V shed 4 bases and J 1 base; nucleotides not matched to a gene: 6. Germline V gives CDR1 KGHSH, CDR2 LQKENI. The PCR used 60 Vbeta and 13 Jbeta primers. The data were produced by immunoSEQ multiplex PCR, yet TCRdb's version contains in-frame clones alone and is incomplete. In total, the table holds 100,000 to 150,000 clones. This entry belongs to a study of cytomegalovirus exposure and HLA in healthy donors. The sequenced material came from PBMCs. The receptor was derived from a woman aged 40 to 50 in good health and CMV-seronegative. The chain employs TRBV18 and TRBJ1-1, with 7 nucleotides matching TRBD1. The CDR3 region is CASSQQTGKNTEAFF. The CDR3 nucleotides are TGTGCCAGCTCACAACAGACAGGGAAGAACACTGAAGCTTTCTTT.